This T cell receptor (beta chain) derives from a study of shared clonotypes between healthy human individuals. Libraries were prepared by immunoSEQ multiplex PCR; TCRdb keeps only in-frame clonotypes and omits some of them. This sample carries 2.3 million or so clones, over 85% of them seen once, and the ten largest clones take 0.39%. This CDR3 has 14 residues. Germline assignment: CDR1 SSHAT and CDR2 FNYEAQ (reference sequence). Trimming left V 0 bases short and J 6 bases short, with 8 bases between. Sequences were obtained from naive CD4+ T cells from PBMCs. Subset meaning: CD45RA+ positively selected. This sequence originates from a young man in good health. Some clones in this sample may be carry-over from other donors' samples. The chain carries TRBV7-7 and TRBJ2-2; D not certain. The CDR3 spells CASSLAPLAGELFF. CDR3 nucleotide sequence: TGTGCCAGCAGCTTAGCGCCGTTGGCCGGGGAGCTGTTTTTT. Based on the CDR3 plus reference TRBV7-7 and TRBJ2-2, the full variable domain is GAGVSQSPRYKVTKRGQDVTLRCDPISSHATLYWYQQALGQGPEFLTYFNYEAQPDKSGLPSDRFSAERPEGSISTLTIQRTEQRDSAMYRCASSLAPLAGELFFGEGSRLTVL.